Listed below are T cell receptor beta chains from one sample, sequenced in a study of T cell changes during pregnancy in multiple sclerosis. Sequencing used immunoSEQ multiplex PCR; TCRdb keeps in-frame clones, though not all of them. The table has some 77,000 clones, 85% to 95% seen once. The input for sequencing was peripheral blood, taken after pregnancy. Receptor source: a female donor in good health, enrolled as a control in a pregnancy study. The CDR3 runs from the conserved cysteine through the conserved F or W. D genes are given only for firm matches. Not all rows give a size; the values are once, few, many and, for expanded clones, a class.

NA	NA	TRBV14	TRBJ1-1	TGTGCCAGCAGCCCATGGACGGGAATGAACACTGAAGCTTTCTTT	CASSPWTGMNTEAFF
once	NA	TRBV27	TRBJ2-7	TGTGCCAGCAGTTCATACCAGGGAGGCTACGAGCAGTACTTC	CASSSYQGGYEQYF
once	NA	TRBV6-1	TRBJ2-2	TGTGCCAGCAGCGCCCCCTATGAGGCCGGGGAGCTGTTTTTT	CASSAPYEAGELFF
NA	NA	TRBV29-1	TRBJ2-1	TGCAGCGTTGAGGGGCTAGGCCGCAATGAGCAGTTCTTC	CSVEGLGRNEQFF
NA	TRBD1	TRBV5-1	TRBJ2-5	TGCGCCAGCACACACGACAGGGCGGGTGGGACCCAGTACTTC	CASTHDRAGGTQYF
NA	NA	TRBV29-1	TRBJ2-2	TGCAGCGGTAGCGGAGCAAACACCGGGGAGCTGTTTTTT	CSGSGANTGELFF
once	TRBD1	TRBV19	TRBJ2-2	TGTGCCAGTAGTCATCGACAGGGGGCAAGAGCCGGGGAGCTGTTTTTT	CASSHRQGARAGELFF
NA	NA	TRBV28	TRBJ1-2	TGTGCCAGCAGTTTCGCGTCCAGCTACTTTGGGCTAAACTATGGCTACACCTTC	CASSFASSYFGLNYGYTF
NA	NA	TRBV6-5	TRBJ2-7	TGTGCCAGCAGCTACGGGACACTGTACGAGCAGTACTTC	CASSYGTLYEQYF
NA	TRBD2	TRBV18	TRBJ2-5	TGTGCCAGCTCACTCCAAGAACTTCTAGCGGGTGGTCAAGAGACCCAGTACTTC	CASSLQELLAGGQETQYF
NA	NA	TRBV19	TRBJ2-1	TGTGCCAGTAGTTTGATGGGACGAGCGGGTTATGAGCAGTTCTTC	CASSLMGRAGYEQFF
NA	TRBD2	TRBV11-2	TRBJ2-1	TGTGCCAGCAGCTCCCCGGTGACTAGCGGGAGTCACAATGAGCAGTTCTTC	CASSSPVTSGSHNEQFF
NA	TRBD2	TRBV5-4	TRBJ2-1	TGTGCCAGCAGCTTGGAGCGGGGGACTAGCGGGAGAATTGAGCAGTTCTTC	CASSLERGTSGRIEQFF
few	TRBD2	TRBV6-4	TRBJ2-1	TGTGCCAGCAGTGACTCGAATAGCGGGTCCTACAATGAGCAGTTCTTC	CASSDSNSGSYNEQFF
NA	NA	TRBV9	TRBJ2-1	TGTGCCAGCAGCGTAGCTACGATAGCCCGCTCCTACAATGAGCAGTTCTTC	CASSVATIARSYNEQFF
NA	TRBD2	TRBV5-1	TRBJ2-3	TGCGCCAGCAGCTTTTCAGCGGGGACTAGCACAGATACGCAGTATTTT	CASSFSAGTSTDTQYF
once	TRBD1	TRBV5-6	TRBJ2-1	TGTGCCAGCAGCTTGGCCGCAGTCGGGACAGGGAATCCCAATGAGCAGTTCTTC	CASSLAAVGTGNPNEQFF
NA	TRBD1	TRBV5-5	TRBJ1-5	TGTGCCAGCAGCTCGGGACAGGTAGGCAATCAGCCCCAGCATTTT	CASSSGQVGNQPQHF
NA	NA	TRBV28	TRBJ2-3	TGTGCCAGCAGTTTAACGGGAAGCACAGATACGCAGTATTTT	CASSLTGSTDTQYF
NA	TRBD1	TRBV28	TRBJ2-7	TGTGCCAGCAAACCTGGACAGGGTTCGTTAGAGCAGTACTTC	CASKPGQGSLEQYF
NA	TRBD1	TRBV19	TRBJ1-2	TGTGCCTCCTCGCGGGGACAGGAGAGCTATGGCTACACCTTC	CASSRGQESYGYTF
NA	TRBD1	TRBV9	TRBJ1-4	TGTGCCAGCAGCGTAGGAGGGGACAGGGCCGAAAAACTGTTTTTT	CASSVGGDRAEKLFF
NA	NA	TRBV11-3	TRBJ2-7	TGTGCCAGCATTAACGGAGGAGACGAGCAGTACTTC	CASINGGDEQYF
NA	TRBD1	TRBV5-1	TRBJ2-4	TGCGCCAGCAGCTCGGGACAGGTTTCCAAAAACATTCAGTACTTC	CASSSGQVSKNIQYF
NA	TRBD1	TRBV7-9	TRBJ1-2	TGTGCCAGCAGCATGGACAGGGGGCCGCGGGGCTACACCTTC	CASSMDRGPRGYTF
NA	NA	TRBV5-1	TRBJ2-6	TGCGCCAGCAGGGCCCGGACGGAGGATTCTGGGGCCAACGTCCTGACTTTC	CASRARTEDSGANVLTF
NA	NA	TRBV30	TRBJ2-2	TGTGCCTGCAGGGGAGACACCGGGGAGCTGTTTTTT	CACRGDTGELFF
NA	NA	TRBV29-1	TRBJ2-1	TGCAGCGTTGAAGAGTCGTGGGAGCGCTTCAATGAGCAGTTCTTC	CSVEESWERFNEQFF
NA	TRBD1	TRBV6-5	TRBJ1-5	TGTGCCAGCAGCCCCGGACAGGAGGCAATCAGCCCCCAGCATTTT	CASSPGQEAISPQHF
NA	TRBD2	TRBV5-1	TRBJ2-7	TGCGCCAGCAGCCTGCGGGGGGGTGGTAGCGGGGCCGTCTCGGAGCAGTACTTC	CASSLRGGGSGAVSEQYF
NA	NA	TRBV10-1	TRBJ1-5	TGCGCCAGCAGTGAGAGGGGATTCGATCAGCCCCAGCATTTT	CASSERGFDQPQHF
NA	NA	TRBV7-9	TRBJ2-7	TGTGCCAGCAGCTTATTAGCGGACTACGAGCAGTACTTC	CASSLLADYEQYF
NA	NA	TRBV6-1	TRBJ2-7	TGTGCCAGCAGTGAAGACCCAGGAAGACCTCCCGAGCAGTACTTC	CASSEDPGRPPEQYF
NA	TRBD2	TRBV7-2	TRBJ2-1	TGTGCCAGCAGCTTAGTTTGGTCTAGCGGGGGGTACAATGAGCAGTTCTTC	CASSLVWSSGGYNEQFF
NA	NA	TRBV4-2	TRBJ2-5	TGTGCCAGCAGCCAAGATCTGAGGGCGGACCAAGAGACCCAGTACTTC	CASSQDLRADQETQYF
NA	NA	TRBV2	TRBJ2-2	TGTGCCAGCACCGGGGTTGGCACCGGGGAGCTGTTTTTT	CASTGVGTGELFF
NA	NA	TRBV27	TRBJ2-2	TGTGCCAGCAGTTTTCCGGGAGCTGGCTTTCGGGAGCTGTTTTTT	CASSFPGAGFRELFF
NA	NA	TRBV9	TRBJ1-3	TGTGCCAGCAGCACCGGATGGGGGCCCGGAAACACCATATATTTT	CASSTGWGPGNTIYF
once	TRBD2	TRBV7-3	TRBJ2-1	TGTGCCAGCAGCTTTGGGGGGGAAAATGAGCAGTTCTTC	CASSFGGENEQFF
NA	TRBD2	TRBV11-2	TRBJ2-1	TGTGCCAGCAGTGTGGGACTAGCGGGGGTGAGCTCCTACAATGAGCAGTTCTTC	CASSVGLAGVSSYNEQFF
NA	NA	TRBV7-2	TRBJ2-3	TGTGCCAGCAGTCAGAACAGTCCCAGCACAGATACGCAGTATTTT	CASSQNSPSTDTQYF
NA	TRBD2	TRBV6-4	TRBJ2-3	TGTGCCAGCAGTGAGACTAGCGGGGGGGGCACAGATACGCAGTATTTT	CASSETSGGGTDTQYF
NA	TRBD1	TRBV27	TRBJ2-2	TGTGCCAGCAGTGAGGGGGACAGATACACCGGGGAGCTGTTTTTT	CASSEGDRYTGELFF
NA	TRBD1	TRBV6-1	TRBJ2-4	TGTGCCAGCAGTGAGACAGGGGGCTGGAACATTCAGTACTTC	CASSETGGWNIQYF
NA	NA	TRBV5-1	TRBJ1-2	TGCGCCAGCAGCTTGACGACAGGTGGCGACTATGGCTACACCTTC	CASSLTTGGDYGYTF
NA	NA	TRBV7-9	TRBJ2-5	TGTGCCAGCAGCTCCCAGGAGACCCAGTACTTC	CASSSQETQYF
once	NA	TRBV7-3	TRBJ2-3	TGTGCCAGCAGCTCCGGGGCGGGGGCGGGAGATACGCAGTATTTT	CASSSGAGAGDTQYF
NA	NA	TRBV23-1	TRBJ2-3	TGCGCCGCTACGTTGGCGGGGATCACAGATACGCAGTATTTT	CAATLAGITDTQYF